The clone carrying this TCR beta chain turned up a few times. The data derive from a study of blood T cell repertoires in COVID-19. The overall study: Sites in the United States, Italy and Spain provided acute and convalescent COVID-19 samples. PBMCs, B-cell-depleted T cells, or T cells provided the cDNA or gDNA that made up the material.

Per the original data handling: It was from reference gene primer amplification that nucleated cell counts were estimated. The data were produced by immunoSEQ multiplex PCR, yet TCRdb's version contains in-frame clones alone and is incomplete. V, J and clone size are those of that table, while D and trimming were read from the DNA. The table shows some 110,000 clones, with around four fifths occurring only once. The receptor comes from a man aged 60 to 75 with acute or convalescent COVID-19. What was sequenced was peripheral blood.

Here the CDR3 reads CASSRDRAPYGYTF. The CDR3 DNA sequence: TGTGCCAGCAGCCGAGACAGGGCCCCCTATGGCTACACCTTC. The chain is built from TRBV3-1 (or the pseudogene TRBV3-2) and TRBJ1-2; 7 positions agree with TRBD1. The length of the CDR3 is 14 residues. Germline CDR1 LGHDT, CDR2 YNNKEL (reference sequence). The V gene end was trimmed by 4 bases and the J gene end by 4 bases; junction bases not matched to a gene: 6.